This T cell receptor (beta chain) emerged from a study of blood T cell repertoires in COVID-19. Study overall: The United States, Italy and Spain provided the acute and convalescent COVID-19 samples. Nucleic acid was either cDNA or gDNA, and it came from T cells, B-cell-depleted T cells, or PBMCs.

Per germline, CDR1 SQVTM and CDR2 ANQGSEA. The CDR3 loop spans 14 amino acids. Trimming left V 4 bases short and J 6 bases short, with 18 bases between. Original handling: Reference gene primers were amplified, and this amplification served to estimate nucleated cell counts. TCRdb's copy holds only in-frame clones and misses some; the assay was immunoSEQ multiplex PCR. The V and J calls and clone size are taken from that table; D and trimming were inferred from the DNA. In the table there are around 70,000 clones, 60% to 85% of which are singletons. The origin of this receptor is a human donor in a cohort sampled during active COVID-19. The rearrangement uses TRBV29-1 and TRBJ1-2, with D perhaps matching TRBD1 (5 bases). The sequencing input was peripheral blood. CDR3 coding DNA: TGCAGCGTTGGCGACAGCCCGGGCTTGGATGGCTACACCTTC. Its protein is CSVGDSPGLDGYTF.